Shown below are 26 T cell receptor beta chains from a single sample sequenced in a study of T-cell memory formation after mild COVID-19. MiXCR, run by TCRdb on the 5' RACE reads, gives a single entry per CDR3 protein. The data contain a few hundred thousand distinct CDR3 sequences, 20% to 30% of them singletons. Sequenced material: PBMCs or a T cell subset sorted from them (not recorded which). These receptors came from an adult woman who had mild COVID-19 (a few samples of this study predate the infection). Cell type and time point are not known.

The chain recombines TRBV20-1 with TRBJ1-1, with D perhaps matching TRBD1 (5 bases). V was clipped by 6 bases and J by 2 bases, with 16 bases between them. Germline V gene lookup returns CDR1 DFQATT and CDR2 SNEGSKA (reference sequence). CDR3 length equals 14 residues. The CDR3 sequence: CSAQTQGGNTEAFF. DNA for the CDR3: TGCAGTGCACAAACCCAGGGTGGCAACACTGAAGCTTTCTTT.

This clonotype was recorded a few times. The rearrangement uses TRBV29-1 and TRBJ1-1; a weak D match, TRBD1 (6 bases). The CDR3 has 13 amino acids. V was shortened by 7 bases and J by 4 bases, with 16 bases between the two germline ends. The germline gives CDR1 SQVTM, CDR2 ANQGSEA. The CDR3 protein is CSATDRFATEAFF. In DNA form, the CDR3 reads TGCAGCGCCACCGACAGGTTCGCCACTGAAGCTTTCTTT.

In its sample, this clonotype was seen a few times. The chain carries TRBV6-5 and TRBJ1-6; a possible D gene is TRBD1 (5 bases). The CDR3 extends over 14 amino acids. With 4 bases removed from V and 8 bases from J, the gap between germline ends came to 12 bases. Germline CDR1 reads MNHEY; CDR2 reads SVGAGI. The CDR3 bases are TGTGCCAGCAGTTGGCGGGAAGGGGATTCACCCCTCCACTTT. Amino acid sequence: CASSWREGDSPLHF.

This clonotype has ten or more counts. The chain recombines TRBV11-2 with TRBJ2-1; no clear D gene. Germline loops: CDR1 SGHAT, CDR2 FQNNGV. Trimming stripped 0 bases from V and 2 bases from J, with 2 bases between. The CDR3 covers 13 residues. As DNA, the CDR3 is TGTGCCAGCAGCTTAGAACCCTACAATGAGCAGTTCTTC. Translation: CASSLEPYNEQFF.

The rearrangement links TRBV7-9 to TRBJ2-1; D perhaps matches TRBD1 (6 bases). The V and J ends lost 2 bases and 0 bases respectively, with 23 bases between them. CDR1 is SEHNR, CDR2 FQNEAQ, per germline (reference sequence). The CDR3 totals 20 residues. The CDR3 DNA reads TGTGCCAGCAGCTTAAGTGGATGGGGGCCCCGGCCGAGCTCCTACAATGAGCAGTTCTTC. Residues: CASSLSGWGPRPSSYNEQFF.

This chain joins TRBV6-2 or TRBV6-3 and TRBJ1-2; TRBD1 agrees at 7 bases. This CDR3 contains 17 residues. The V gene's germline CDR1 is MNHEY and CDR2 SVGEGT. With V trimmed by 1 base and J by 5 bases, 13 bases remained unmatched. The CDR3 loop is CASSYLLTLTGLYGYTF. The CDR3 region has the DNA TGTGCCAGCAGTTACTTGCTCACCTTGACAGGGTTGTATGGCTACACCTTC.

This clonotype has at least ten counts. The gene calls are TRBV5-1 and TRBJ1-1; D remains ambiguous. Trimming took off 1 base at V and 7 bases at J, with 8 bases between the two ends. The CDR3 runs to 12 residues. Germline V gene sequence: CDR1 SGHRS, CDR2 YFSETQ. CDR3 sequence (DNA): TGCGCCAGCAGCTTGAGACCGGGTGAAGCTTTCTTT. Its protein is CASSLRPGEAFF. Drawing the rest from reference TRBV5-1 and TRBJ1-1, the complete variable domain is KAGVTQTPRYLIKTRGQQVTLSCSPISGHRSVSWYQQTPGQGLQFLFEYFSETQRNKGNFPGRFSGRQFSNSRSEMNVSTLELGDSALYLCASSLRPGEAFFGQGTRLTVV.

The chain couples TRBV7-2 to TRBJ2-7; 7 bases are a match to TRBD2. Losses at the gene ends were 5 bases for V and 5 bases for J; bases not matched to a gene: 6. The CDR3 length is 13 residues. Germline lookup yields CDR1 SGHTA and CDR2 FQGNSA. The DNA of the CDR3 is TGTGCCAGCAGCCGTGAGCGGGACCACGAGCAGTACTTC. This gives the protein CASSRERDHEQYF.

The chain employs TRBV4-2 and TRBJ1-5, with a tentative D call TRBD1 (6 bases). V lost 1 base and J lost 0, with 22 bases in between. Looked up from germline, CDR1 is LGHNA and CDR2 is YNFKEQ. The CDR3 loop spans 20 amino acids. For the CDR3, the DNA is TGTGCCAGCAGCCAAGCCGGGCTCGGACAGCGCGGGAATAGCAATCAGCCCCAGCATTTT. As protein: CASSQAGLGQRGNSNQPQHF.

The chain has TRBV9 and TRBJ2-4; perhaps TRBD1 as D (6 bases). Germline assignment: CDR1 SGDLS and CDR2 YYNGEE. Trimming pared 4 bases from V and 2 bases from J, leaving 13 bases between. CDR3 length equals 15 residues. As DNA, the CDR3 is TGTGCCAGCAGCTCCCGGGACACCTCCAAAAACATTCAGTACTTC. Translation gives CASSSRDTSKNIQYF.

Only a few counts were recorded for this clonotype. The V and J genes are TRBV29-1 and TRBJ2-3; the D gene could be TRBD1 or TRBD2 (6 bases each). In germline, CDR1 is SQVTM, CDR2 ANQGSEA. The CDR3 runs to 18 residues. V dropped 4 bases and J dropped 2 bases, with 25 bases sitting between them. Written as DNA, the CDR3 is TGCAGCGTTGCAGGGGTTGGGGGGTTACGGCAGCTCACAGATACGCAGTATTTT. Its translation: CSVAGVGGLRQLTDTQYF.

This clonotype has a handful of counts. The rearrangement uses TRBV20-1 and TRBJ2-7; 10 positions match TRBD1. Germline values: CDR1 DFQATT, CDR2 SNEGSKA (reference sequence). This CDR3 has 16 residues. After removal of 0 bases from V and 2 bases from J, the junction contained 7 bases not matched to a gene. The CDR3 spells CSARDVKGTGAYEQYF. CDR3 coding DNA: TGCAGTGCTAGAGATGTGAAGGGGACAGGGGCCTACGAGCAGTACTTC.

The chain couples TRBV9 to TRBJ2-7; D could derive from TRBD1 or TRBD2 (5 bases each). The CDR3 has 16 amino acids. Germline CDR1 SGDLS, CDR2 YYNGEE. V was pared by 3 bases and J by 0 bases, with 16 bases between. The CDR3 region is CASSATQGRGSYEQYF. In DNA, the CDR3 is TGTGCCAGCAGCGCTACGCAGGGACGGGGCTCCTACGAGCAGTACTTC.

This clonotype was observed at least ten times. The genes are TRBV3-1 and TRBJ2-7, with 9 positions matching TRBD1. The ends lost 1 base at V and 6 bases at J; junction bases unmatched: 4. The CDR3 is 14 residues long. CDR1 and CDR2 (germline): LGHDT, YNNKEL (reference sequence). CDR3 residues: CASSQAGTGSEQYF. CDR3 nucleotides: TGTGCCAGCAGCCAAGCCGGGACAGGGAGCGAGCAGTACTTC.

The chain joins TRBV20-1 to TRBJ2-7; D gene uncertain. CDR1 is DFQATT, CDR2 SNEGSKA, per germline (reference sequence). Between the trimmed V and J ends, which lost 6 bases and 3 bases, there was a span of 12 bases. The CDR3 is made up of 12 amino acids. CDR3 amino acids: CSATWRSYEQYF. CDR3 nucleotides: TGCAGTGCAACCTGGAGAAGCTACGAGCAGTACTTC.

This clonotype came up a few times. V gene TRBV9 combines with J gene TRBJ2-7; TRBD1 matches at 7 bases. CDR3 length equals 15 residues. Germline V gene data show CDR1 as SGDLS and CDR2 as YYNGEE. Trimming at V came to 0 bases and at J to 5 bases, leaving 8 bases not matched to a gene. This CDR3 is CASSVDRGRLDEQYF. In DNA form, the CDR3 reads TGTGCCAGCAGCGTAGATAGGGGGCGCTTGGACGAGCAGTACTTC.

This rearrangement joins TRBV2 to TRBJ2-7; D perhaps matches TRBD1 (6 bases). CDR3 length: 15 amino acids. Per germline, CDR1 SNHLY and CDR2 FYNNEI. Trimming removed 4 bases from V and 3 bases from J, with 16 bases in between. The CDR3 protein is CASSGLDRFGYEQYF. The CDR3 nucleotides read TGTGCCAGCAGTGGCCTTGACAGGTTCGGCTACGAGCAGTACTTC.

This clonotype has only a few counts. V usage is TRBV3-1 and J usage is TRBJ1-1; tentative D call: TRBD1 (6 bases). Trimming removed 8 bases from V and 4 bases from J, with 14 bases in between. The CDR3 length is 13 residues. CDR1 is LGHDT and CDR2 is YNNKEL in the germline V gene (reference sequence). CDR3 amino acids: CASGTSRGTEAFF. Here the CDR3 DNA reads TGTGCCAGCGGGACAAGTCGGGGCACTGAAGCTTTCTTT. Based on the CDR3 plus reference TRBV3-1 and TRBJ1-1, the full variable domain is DTAVSQTPKYLVTQMGNDKSIKCEQNLGHDTMYWYKQDSKKFLKIMFSYNNKELIINETVPNRFSPKSPDKAHLNLHINSLELGDSAVYFCASGTSRGTEAFFGQGTRLTVV.

This clonotype has ten or more counts. The V gene is TRBV18, the J gene TRBJ2-6, with unresolved D. The CDR3 loop spans 14 amino acids. Per germline, CDR1 KGHSH and CDR2 LQKENI. Trimming left V 8 bases short and J 1 base short, with 9 bases between. CDR3 protein: CASSPGSGANVLTF. As DNA, the CDR3 is TGTGCCAGCAGTCCAGGTTCTGGGGCCAACGTCCTGACTTTC.

The CDR3 DNA sequence: TGTGCCAGCAGCTTCGGGGCGATACCCACAGATACGCAGTATTTT. Protein sequence: CASSFGAIPTDTQYF. V gene TRBV7-9 combines with J gene TRBJ2-3; D tentatively reads TRBD1 or TRBD2 (5 bases each). Germline loops: CDR1 SEHNR, CDR2 FQNEAQ (reference sequence). Trimming took off 3 bases at V and 2 bases at J, with 12 bases between the two ends. The CDR3 sequence is 15 residues long.

This clonotype came up many times. The chain employs TRBV24-1 and TRBJ2-1, with 8 bases matching TRBD1. Germline V gene sequence: CDR1 KGHDR, CDR2 SFDVKD. The CDR3 sequence is 13 residues long. V lost 7 bases and J lost 4; bases outside the gene matches: 2. The CDR3 DNA reads as TGTGCCACCAGCGGACAGGGATACAATGAGCAGTTCTTC. Protein sequence: CATSGQGYNEQFF.

This clonotype showed up just a few times. The genes are TRBV12-3 or TRBV12-4 and TRBJ1-4, with 7 bases lining up with TRBD1. CDR3 length: 14 residues. V shed 6 bases, J shed 8 bases, and the junction held 9 bases outside the gene matches. Written as DNA, the CDR3 is TGTGCCAGCAGGACAGGGCTTGGGGACGAAAAACTGTTTTTT. Protein: CASRTGLGDEKLFF.

The chain employs TRBV7-9 and TRBJ1-3; TRBD1 agrees at 9 bases. The V gene end was trimmed by 6 bases and the J gene end by 6 bases; junction bases not matched to a gene: 6. This CDR3 spans 14 amino acids. Germline-derived CDR1 and CDR2 are SEHNR and FQNEAQ (reference sequence). The CDR3 here is CASRLTGGENTIYF. The CDR3 nucleotides read TGTGCCAGCAGACTGACAGGGGGAGAAAACACCATATATTTT.

This clonotype has just a few counts. J is TRBJ1-2 and V is TRBV9; D not certain. CDR1 and CDR2 from the germline V gene are SGDLS and YYNGEE. Trimming stripped 4 bases from V and 6 bases from J, with 16 bases between. The CDR3 runs to 14 residues. The CDR3 reads CASSLGRTIDGYTF. The CDR3 nucleotides are TGTGCCAGCAGCCTCGGGAGAACAATAGATGGCTACACCTTC.

This clonotype was seen at least ten times. This chain uses TRBV27 with TRBJ2-1; D not resolved. Germline-derived CDR1 and CDR2 are MNHEY and SMNVEV (reference sequence). This CDR3 has 12 residues. The V end lost 4 bases, the J end lost 2 bases, and 3 bases lay between the germline ends. The CDR3 region is CASSSAYNEQFF. The CDR3 nucleotides read TGTGCCAGCAGTTCAGCCTACAATGAGCAGTTCTTC.

This clonotype occurred a few times. The chain recombines TRBV5-1 with TRBJ2-7; D not certain. V lost 4 bases, J lost 5 bases, and 22 bases lay in between. The CDR3 consists of 16 residues. The V gene's germline CDR1 is SGHRS and CDR2 YFSETQ. The chain's CDR3 is CASSLGPRNQVHEQYF. CDR3 DNA: TGCGCCAGCAGCCTCGGGCCTCGCAACCAGGTCCACGAGCAGTACTTC.